The next 21 T cell receptor beta chains were all read from a single sample in a study of blood T cell repertoires in COVID-19. Sequencing used immunoSEQ multiplex PCR; TCRdb keeps in-frame clones, though not all of them. The table includes about 240,000 clones, about 85% detected once. Input material: peripheral blood. These receptors came from a man in his sixties who had recovered from COVID-19.

The rearrangement uses TRBV19 and TRBJ1-1; 7 bases match TRBD1. This CDR3 has 13 residues. CDR1 is LNHDA and CDR2 is SQIVND in the germline V gene (reference sequence). V lost 3 bases and J lost 8; bases outside the gene matches: 6. CDR3 sequence (DNA): TGTGCCAGTAGTATCCCACAGGGGCGCGAAGCTTTCTTT. Its translation is CASSIPQGREAFF.

V usage is TRBV6-5 and J usage is TRBJ2-1; D might be TRBD1 (5 bases). V lost 0 bases and J lost 6, with 15 bases in between. This CDR3 has 16 amino acids. Germline V gene lookup returns CDR1 MNHEY and CDR2 SVGAGI. The CDR3, as DNA: TGTGCCAGCAGTTACTCGATCCCCGCCAGGGCCAATGAGCAGTTCTTC. Its protein is CASSYSIPARANEQFF.

Only one count was recorded for this clone. The chain has TRBV24-1 and TRBJ1-2; perhaps TRBD1 as D (5 bases). The germline V gene has CDR1 KGHDR and CDR2 SFDVKD. This CDR3 spans 11 amino acids. The ends were cut back, 3 bases at V and 10 bases at J, with 8 bases in the middle. CDR3 bases: TGTGCCACCAGTGATGCAGGGAACTACACCTTC. It encodes CATSDAGNYTF.

This chain joins TRBV6-1 and TRBJ2-3; 12 bases are shared with TRBD1. V lost 4 bases to trimming and J lost 3 bases; unmatched junction nucleotides: 11. This CDR3 region has 18 residues. CDR1 and CDR2 (germline): MNHNS, SASEGT. CDR3 sequence: CASSGTGQGALGTDTQYF. CDR3 bases: TGTGCCAGCAGTGGCACGGGACAGGGGGCTTTGGGTACAGATACGCAGTATTTT.

This clone was recorded once. The CDR3 is CATSDRQSPTDTQYF. Written as DNA, the CDR3 is TGTGCCACCAGTGATCGACAGAGCCCCACAGATACGCAGTATTTT. V gene TRBV24-1 combines with J gene TRBJ2-3; D may be TRBD1 (5 bases). Trimming left V 3 bases short and J 2 bases short, with 11 bases between. Germline V lookup: CDR1 KGHDR, CDR2 SFDVKD. The CDR3 runs 15 residues.

The V gene is TRBV30, the J gene TRBJ1-2, with TRBD1 matching 7 bases. J gave up 3 bases and V 2 bases, and 3 bases lay outside the gene matches. Germline V gene sequence: CDR1 GTSNPN, CDR2 SVGIG (reference sequence). This CDR3 region has 13 residues. The CDR3 region is CAWSFDRDYGYTF. The CDR3 DNA reads TGTGCCTGGAGTTTCGACAGGGACTATGGCTACACCTTC.

The V and J genes are TRBV4-1 and TRBJ1-1; 8 bases fit TRBD1. The CDR3 runs 15 residues. With V trimmed by 1 base and J by 4 bases, 5 bases remained unmatched. Looked up from germline, CDR1 is MGHRA and CDR2 is YSYEKL. The CDR3 DNA sequence: TGCGCCAGCAGCCAAGGCACTGACAGGGGCACTGAAGCTTTCTTT. Protein: CASSQGTDRGTEAFF.

CDR3 loop: CASSSQGAAITDTQYF. The CDR3 DNA follows: TGTGCCAGCAGTTCACAGGGGGCGGCTATCACAGATACGCAGTATTTT. The genes are TRBV6-6 and TRBJ2-3; 9 bases align to TRBD1. V lost 4 bases, J lost 2 bases, and 7 bases stayed unmatched. The germline V gene has CDR1 MNHNY and CDR2 SVGAGI (reference sequence). The CDR3 consists of 16 residues.

This rearrangement joins TRBV3-1 (or the pseudogene TRBV3-2) to TRBJ1-4, with 9 bases identical to TRBD1. J lost 10 bases, V lost 6 bases, and 6 bases had no gene match. Per the germline V gene, CDR1 is LGHDT and CDR2 is YNNKEL (reference sequence). The CDR3 totals 13 residues. Here the CDR3 DNA reads TGTGCCAGCAGAATACAGGGGGCGACAAAACTGTTTTTT. Translated: CASRIQGATKLFF.

The chain employs TRBV19 and TRBJ1-2; unclear D gene. Germline lookup yields CDR1 LNHDA and CDR2 SQIVND (reference sequence). This CDR3 is 14 amino acids long. Trimming stripped 5 bases from V and 8 bases from J, with 18 bases between. The CDR3 DNA sequence: TGTGCCAGTAGTGAAGGTGGGAGGCGTAGAGGCTACACCTTC. This codes for CASSEGGRRRGYTF.

This chain connects TRBV5-4 to TRBJ1-6; D remains unclear. Trimming took 4 bases from V and 0 from J, leaving 11 bases between them. The CDR3 loop spans 16 amino acids. From germline, CDR1 is SGHNT and CDR2 YYREEE (reference sequence). The CDR3 protein is CASSRLGSSYNSPLHF. CDR3 nucleotides: TGTGCCAGCAGCCGATTAGGGAGCTCCTATAATTCACCCCTCCACTTT. The full variable domain, with the rest looked up from reference TRBV5-4 and TRBJ1-6, is ETGVTQSPTHLIKTRGQQVTLRCSSQSGHNTVSWYQQALGQGPQFIFQYYREEENGRGNFPPRFSGLQFPNYSSELNVNALELDDSALYLCASSRLGSSYNSPLHFGNGTRLTVT.

V and J are TRBV19 and TRBJ1-1, with 8 bases that match TRBD1. The CDR3 is 17 amino acids. The V gene end was trimmed by 5 bases and the J gene end by 2 bases; junction bases not matched to a gene: 13. In germline, CDR1 is LNHDA, CDR2 SQIVND (reference sequence). CDR3 protein: CASSWGGPQGANTEAFF. Written as DNA, the CDR3 is TGTGCCAGTAGTTGGGGCGGCCCGCAGGGGGCCAACACTGAAGCTTTCTTT.

V is TRBV5-5 and J is TRBJ2-3; TRBD1 matches 8 bases. This CDR3 spans 16 amino acids. CDR1 and CDR2 from the germline V gene are SGHKS and YYEKEE (reference sequence). V dropped 0 bases and J dropped 0; count of bases not matched to a gene: 3. The CDR3 nucleotides read TGTGCCAGCAGCTTGGCGGGGACAGGTAGCACAGATACGCAGTATTTT. It is translated as CASSLAGTGSTDTQYF.

This chain links TRBV5-1 with TRBJ2-7; the D gene is possibly TRBD1 (6 bases). Deletions cut 4 bases from V and 6 bases from J, with 23 bases between. This CDR3 contains 16 residues. CDR1 is SGHRS and CDR2 is YFSETQ in the germline V gene. The CDR3 DNA reads as TGCGCCAGCAGCCCTGGTGCGTCGGGCCGAGGGGGCGAGCAGTACTTC. This translates into CASSPGASGRGGEQYF.

This rearrangement joins TRBV10-3 to TRBJ2-7; 11 nucleotides align to TRBD1. After removal of 4 bases from V and 4 bases from J, the junction contained 3 bases not matched to a gene. CDR1 and CDR2 from the germline V gene are ENHRY and SYGVKD. The CDR3 is made up of 14 amino acids. CDR3 sequence: CAISVGQGAYEQYV. The CDR3 nucleotides read TGTGCCATCAGTGTAGGACAGGGGGCTTACGAGCAGTACGTC.

J is TRBJ1-6 and V is TRBV4-1; D might be TRBD1 (6 bases). V shed 7 bases and J shed 13 bases, with 23 bases lying between them. Germline assignment: CDR1 MGHRA and CDR2 YSYEKL. The CDR3 loop spans 15 amino acids. CDR3 coding DNA: TGCGCCAGCACCCCAATTCCCGGGACATACCGTCCCCTCCACTTT. Amino acids: CASTPIPGTYRPLHF.

With regard to this clone: Other DNA variants within this sample encode the same CDR3. This sequence joins TRBV6-5 and TRBJ1-5, with unresolved D. Germline V gene sequence: CDR1 MNHEY, CDR2 SVGAGI. V lost 0 bases and J 5 bases, leaving 5 bases between the germline ends. There are 13 residues in the CDR3. The CDR3 coding sequence is TGTGCCAGCAGTTACTCGCCGGATCAGCCCCAGCATTTT. Encoded protein: CASSYSPDQPQHF.

The V call is TRBV18, the J call TRBJ1-1; tentative D call: TRBD1 (5 bases). Germline loops: CDR1 KGHSH, CDR2 LQKENI. V dropped 6 bases and J dropped 4 bases, with 15 bases sitting between them. The CDR3 runs 14 residues. CDR3 DNA: TGTGCCAGCTCTCGTCAGGGCAGTGGCACTGAAGCTTTCTTT. It translates to CASSRQGSGTEAFF. Full variable domain (rest looked up from reference TRBV18 and TRBJ1-1): NAGVMQNPRHLVRRRGQEARLRCSPMKGHSHVYWYRQLPEEGLKFMVYLQKENIIDESGMPKERFSAEFPKEGPSILRIQQVVRGDSAAYFCASSRQGSGTEAFFGQGTRLTVV.

V and J are TRBV19 and TRBJ1-2; D might be TRBD1 (6 bases). CDR1 and CDR2 (germline): LNHDA, SQIVND (reference sequence). CDR3 length: 12 amino acids. The V and J ends lost 9 bases and 8 bases respectively, with 16 bases between them. The DNA for the CDR3 is TGTGCCAGCACGAGCACAGGGTGGGGCTACACCTTC. Amino acid sequence: CASTSTGWGYTF.

The chain uses TRBV19 and TRBJ2-6; no definite D call. This CDR3 spans 15 amino acids. V dropped 1 base and J dropped 0 bases, with 4 bases sitting between them. In germline, CDR1 is LNHDA, CDR2 SQIVND (reference sequence). The CDR3: CASSIVHSGANVLTF. Here the CDR3 DNA reads TGTGCCAGTAGTATAGTACACTCTGGGGCCAACGTCCTGACTTTC.

This clone has a single count. The J gene is TRBJ2-3, the V gene TRBV14; D may be TRBD2 (7 bases). V was trimmed by 0 bases and J by 1 base, leaving 20 bases between them. Germline V gene sequence: CDR1 SGHDN, CDR2 FVKESK. CDR3 length equals 19 residues. CDR3 DNA: TGTGCCAGCAGCCAAGATCATGGGGTAGGGCGGGGGCGCACAGATACGCAGTATTTT. Translating it yields CASSQDHGVGRGRTDTQYF.